Reported below is one T cell receptor (beta chain). The repertoire was sequenced with immunoSEQ multiplex PCR; TCRdb's copy has only in-frame clones and lacks some. The sample includes approximately 480,000 clones, about 80% seen only once; the top ten take around 13%. The data were obtained in a study of shared clonotypes between healthy human individuals. The CDR3 runs 15 residues. After removal of 5 bases from V and 10 bases from J, the junction contained 12 bases not matched to a gene. The germline V gene has CDR1 MGHRA and CDR2 YSYEKL. All participating donors were Caucasian adults from Nashville, Tennessee.

The chain recombines TRBV4-1 with TRBJ2-1, with 9 bases aligning to TRBD1. The clonotype comes from a woman between 40 and 50 years old in good health. Some clones in this sample may be carry-over from other donors' samples. Sequenced: PBMCs. The CDR3 DNA reads TGCGCCAGCAGCTCAATTGGGACAGGGAGGGGGGAGCAGTTCTTC. It encodes CASSSIGTGRGEQFF.